This T cell receptor beta chain was sequenced during a study of blood T cell repertoires in COVID-19. Study overall: The samples span acute and convalescent COVID-19 from the United States, Italy and Spain.

As handled by the study authors: Cell counts per sample came from amplifying reference gene primers. Clones were read by immunoSEQ multiplex PCR, and TCRdb kept only the in-frame ones, dropping some. V and J calls and clone size are as listed in that table; D and trimming were resolved from the DNA. Among about 360,000 clones listed, 70% to 90% were seen once. At least ten counts were recorded for this clone. In the same sample, other DNA sequences code for this CDR3. The CDR3 extends over 15 amino acids. Per the germline V gene, CDR1 is MNHEY and CDR2 is SMNVEV (reference sequence). Germline trimming cut 3 bases from V and 4 bases from J; bases unmatched to any gene: 3.

Sequencing was done on a sample of peripheral blood. The receptor was isolated from a woman in her sixties with COVID-19, enrolled during active disease. V usage is TRBV27 and J usage is TRBJ2-2; TRBD1 agrees at 9 bases. This CDR3 reads CASSLTGGGTGELFF. DNA of the CDR3: TGTGCCAGCAGTTTGACAGGGGGGGGCACCGGGGAGCTGTTTTTT.